This T cell receptor (beta chain) was observed in a study of cytomegalovirus exposure and HLA in healthy donors. Study findings and constraints: It was 150 to 200 TCR beta chains that were listed as cytomegalovirus-associated. Most sequenced TCRs were rare (though some public TCRs occurred in many donors).

Of note for this clone: What it binds is unknown.

Assay: immunoSEQ multiplex PCR; the TCRdb copy retains only in-frame clones and omits some. The table has 150,000 to 200,000 clones, about 81% seen once; the top ten hold less than 1.5%. The sequence derives from a woman aged 25 to 39 in good health and CMV-seronegative. The sequenced material came from PBMCs.

CDR3: CASSLLTDNNSPLHF. The CDR3 DNA follows: TGCGCCAGCAGCTTGTTGACAGACAATAATTCACCCCTCCACTTT. The chain has TRBV5-1 and TRBJ1-6, with D maybe TRBD1 (5 bases). Trimming took 1 base from V and 5 from J, leaving 10 bases between them. The V gene's germline CDR1 is SGHRS and CDR2 YFSETQ. The CDR3 runs 15 residues.